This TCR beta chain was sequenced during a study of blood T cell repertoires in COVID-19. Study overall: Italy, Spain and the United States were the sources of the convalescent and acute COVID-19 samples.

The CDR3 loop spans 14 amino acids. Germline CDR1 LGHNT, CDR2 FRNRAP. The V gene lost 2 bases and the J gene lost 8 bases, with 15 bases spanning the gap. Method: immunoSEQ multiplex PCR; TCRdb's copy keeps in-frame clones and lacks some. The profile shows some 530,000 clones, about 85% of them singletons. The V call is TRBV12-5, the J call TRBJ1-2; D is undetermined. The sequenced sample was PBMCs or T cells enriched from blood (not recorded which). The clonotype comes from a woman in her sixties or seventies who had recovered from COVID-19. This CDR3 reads CASGLNEGAVGYTF. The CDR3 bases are TGTGCTAGTGGTTTGAACGAGGGAGCGGTCGGCTACACCTTC.